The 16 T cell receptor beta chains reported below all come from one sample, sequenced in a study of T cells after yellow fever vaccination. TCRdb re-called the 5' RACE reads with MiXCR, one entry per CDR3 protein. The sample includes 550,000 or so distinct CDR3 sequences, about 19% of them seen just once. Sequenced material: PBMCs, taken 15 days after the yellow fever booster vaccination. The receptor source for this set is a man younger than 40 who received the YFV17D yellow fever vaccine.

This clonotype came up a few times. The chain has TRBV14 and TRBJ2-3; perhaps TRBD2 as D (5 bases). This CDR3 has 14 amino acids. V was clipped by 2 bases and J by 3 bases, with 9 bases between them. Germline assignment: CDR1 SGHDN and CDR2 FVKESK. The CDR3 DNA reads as TGTGCCAGCAGCCAACTTACTAGTACAGATACGCAGTATTTT. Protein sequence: CASSQLTSTDTQYF.

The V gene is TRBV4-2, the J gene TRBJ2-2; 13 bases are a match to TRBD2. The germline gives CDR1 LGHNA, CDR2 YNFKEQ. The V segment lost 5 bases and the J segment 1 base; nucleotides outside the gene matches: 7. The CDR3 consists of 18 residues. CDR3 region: CASSELAGGPLNTGELFF. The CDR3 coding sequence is TGTGCCAGCAGCGAACTAGCGGGAGGGCCCCTGAACACCGGGGAGCTGTTTTTT.

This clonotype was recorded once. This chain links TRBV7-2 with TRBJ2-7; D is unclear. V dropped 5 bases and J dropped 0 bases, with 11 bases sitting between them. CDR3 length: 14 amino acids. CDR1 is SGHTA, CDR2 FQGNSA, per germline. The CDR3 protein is CASSRAVNSYEQYF. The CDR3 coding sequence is TGTGCCAGCAGCCGTGCTGTCAACTCCTACGAGCAGTACTTC.

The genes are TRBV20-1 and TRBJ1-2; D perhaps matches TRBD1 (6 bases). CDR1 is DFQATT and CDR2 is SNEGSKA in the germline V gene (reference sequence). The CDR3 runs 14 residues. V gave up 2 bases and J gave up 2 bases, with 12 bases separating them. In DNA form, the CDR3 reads TGCAGTGCTAGATTGACAGGCGACAACTATGGCTACACCTTC. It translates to CSARLTGDNYGYTF.

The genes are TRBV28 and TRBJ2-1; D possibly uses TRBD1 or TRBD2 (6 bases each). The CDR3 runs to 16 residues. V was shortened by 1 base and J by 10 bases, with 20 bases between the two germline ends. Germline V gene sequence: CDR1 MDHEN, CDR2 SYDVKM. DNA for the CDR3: TGTGCCAGCAGTTTATATGGGGGGCCCCACGGGAGAGAGCAGTTCTTC. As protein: CASSLYGGPHGREQFF.

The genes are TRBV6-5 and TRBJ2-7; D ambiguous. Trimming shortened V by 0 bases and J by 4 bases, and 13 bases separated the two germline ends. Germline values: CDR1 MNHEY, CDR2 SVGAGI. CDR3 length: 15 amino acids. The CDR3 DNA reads TGTGCCAGCAGTTACTCCACGGGCGTTAAGTACGAGCAGTACTTC. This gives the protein CASSYSTGVKYEQYF.

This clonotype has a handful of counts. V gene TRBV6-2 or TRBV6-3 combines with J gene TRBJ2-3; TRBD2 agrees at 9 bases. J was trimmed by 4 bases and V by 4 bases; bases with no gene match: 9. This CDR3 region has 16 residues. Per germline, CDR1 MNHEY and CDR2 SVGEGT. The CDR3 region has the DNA TGTGCCAGCAGTTCCGCAGGCGGGAGGGCCGCAGATACGCAGTATTTT. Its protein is CASSSAGGRAADTQYF.

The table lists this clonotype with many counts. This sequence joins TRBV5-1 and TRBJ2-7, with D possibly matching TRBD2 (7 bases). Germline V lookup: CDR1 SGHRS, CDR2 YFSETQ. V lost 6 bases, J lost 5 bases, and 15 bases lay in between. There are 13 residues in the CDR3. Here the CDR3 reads CASMGAGADEQYF. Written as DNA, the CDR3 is TGCGCCAGCATGGGGGCGGGAGCCGACGAGCAGTACTTC. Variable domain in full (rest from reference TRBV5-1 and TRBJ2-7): KAGVTQTPRYLIKTRGQQVTLSCSPISGHRSVSWYQQTPGQGLQFLFEYFSETQRNKGNFPGRFSGRQFSNSRSEMNVSTLELGDSALYLCASMGAGADEQYFGPGTRLTVT.

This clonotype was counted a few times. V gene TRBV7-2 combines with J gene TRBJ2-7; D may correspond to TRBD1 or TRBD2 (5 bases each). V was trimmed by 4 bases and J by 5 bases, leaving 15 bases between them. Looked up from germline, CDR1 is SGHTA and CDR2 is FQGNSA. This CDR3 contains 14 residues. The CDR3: CASSSGALGNEQYF. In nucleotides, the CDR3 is TGTGCCAGCAGCTCCGGGGCGCTCGGGAACGAGCAGTACTTC.

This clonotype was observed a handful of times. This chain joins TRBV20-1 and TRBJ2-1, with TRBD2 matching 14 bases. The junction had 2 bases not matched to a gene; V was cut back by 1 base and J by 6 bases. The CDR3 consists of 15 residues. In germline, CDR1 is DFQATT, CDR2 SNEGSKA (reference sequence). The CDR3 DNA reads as TGCAGTGCTAGAGTTGGGACTAGCGGGAGCAATGAGCAGTTCTTC. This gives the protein CSARVGTSGSNEQFF.

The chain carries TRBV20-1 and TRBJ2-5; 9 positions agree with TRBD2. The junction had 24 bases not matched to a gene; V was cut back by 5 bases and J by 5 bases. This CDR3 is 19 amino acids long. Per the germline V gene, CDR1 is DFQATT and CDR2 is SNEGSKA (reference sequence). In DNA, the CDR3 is TGCAGTGCTCAGCATACCTGGGGGGTAGCGGGAGTTAACGGTGAGACCCAGTACTTC. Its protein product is CSAQHTWGVAGVNGETQYF.

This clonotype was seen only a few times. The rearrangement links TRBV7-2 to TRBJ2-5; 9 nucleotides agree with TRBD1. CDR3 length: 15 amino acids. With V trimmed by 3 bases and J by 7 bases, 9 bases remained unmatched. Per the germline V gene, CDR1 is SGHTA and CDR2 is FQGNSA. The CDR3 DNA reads TGTGCCAGCAGCTTCCGGACAGGGGCTCCGGGGACCCAGTACTTC. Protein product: CASSFRTGAPGTQYF.

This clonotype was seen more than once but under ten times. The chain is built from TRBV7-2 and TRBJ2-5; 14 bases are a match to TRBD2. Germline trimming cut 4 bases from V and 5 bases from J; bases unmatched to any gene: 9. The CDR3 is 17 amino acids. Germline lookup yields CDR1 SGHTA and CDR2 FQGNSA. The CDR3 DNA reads TGTGCCAGCAGCTCGACTAGCGGGAGGGCCATTGAGGAGACCCAGTACTTC. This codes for CASSSTSGRAIEETQYF.

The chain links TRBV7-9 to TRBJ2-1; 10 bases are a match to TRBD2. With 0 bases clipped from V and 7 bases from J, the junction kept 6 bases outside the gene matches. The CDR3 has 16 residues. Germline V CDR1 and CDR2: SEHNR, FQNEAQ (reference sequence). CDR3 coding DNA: TGTGCCAGCAGCTTAGCCCCAAGCGGGAGGGTGAATGAGCAGTTCTTC. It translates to CASSLAPSGRVNEQFF.

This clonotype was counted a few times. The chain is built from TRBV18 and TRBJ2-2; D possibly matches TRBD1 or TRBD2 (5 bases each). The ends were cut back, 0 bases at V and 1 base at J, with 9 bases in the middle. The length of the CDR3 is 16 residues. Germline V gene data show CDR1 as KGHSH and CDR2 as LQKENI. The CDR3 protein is CASSPPGPRNTGELFF. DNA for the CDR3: TGTGCCAGCTCACCACCGGGACCCAGGAACACCGGGGAGCTGTTTTTT.

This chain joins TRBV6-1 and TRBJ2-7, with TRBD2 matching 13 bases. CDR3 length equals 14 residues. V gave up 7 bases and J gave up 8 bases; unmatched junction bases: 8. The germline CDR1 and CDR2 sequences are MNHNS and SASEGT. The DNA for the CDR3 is TGTGCCAGCACCAGGACTAGCGGGAGCCCCCAGCAGTACTTC. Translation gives CASTRTSGSPQQYF.